Listed below are T cell receptor beta chains from one sample, sequenced in a study of graft-versus-host responses after intestinal transplantation. Antigen specificity for these receptors is unknown. This table comes from immunoSEQ multiplex PCR, and its TCRdb copy is limited to in-frame clones, with some not included. The table has about 130,000 clones, about 90% seen once. Specimen: unstimulated CD4+ T cells sorted from spleen or lymph node cells, collected before intestinal transplant. The receptor source for this set is a human donor who received an intestinal transplant. CDR3s include the opening cysteine and the closing phenylalanine or tryptophan. The D gene is left open where the match is weak. A clone size is listed for some rows: how often the clone was seen (once, few, many), or a class if it is expanded.

.,TRBJ2-1,TRBD1,TRBV5-1,17,TGCGCCAGCAGCTTGGGTACAGGCTCGGACAGGTACAATGAGCAGTTCTTC,CASSLGTGSDRYNEQFF
.,TRBJ1-1,.,TRBV5-8,15,TGTGCCAGCAGCTCTTCCGGGACTCCCAGGACTGAAGCTTTCTTT,CASSSSGTPRTEAFF
.,TRBJ1-2,.,TRBV9,14,TGTGCCAGCAGCGTAGTGGCAGGGGACTATGGCTACACCTTC,CASSVVAGDYGYTF
.,TRBJ2-7,TRBD2,TRBV7-9,16,TGTGCCAGCAGCCCCCGGCTAGCGGTAGGGTTCTACGAGCAGTACTTC,CASSPRLAVGFYEQYF
.,TRBJ2-5,TRBD2,TRBV7-2,17,TGTGCCAGCAGCTTAGGGCTAGCGGGAGGGCCGGGGGAGACCCAGTACTTC,CASSLGLAGGPGETQYF
.,TRBJ2-1,TRBD2,TRBV7-6,15,TGTGCCAGCAGCTTACGGCTAGCGGGAGGGCCAGGGCAGTTCTTC,CASSLRLAGGPGQFF
few,TRBJ2-7,TRBD1,TRBV7-9,12,TGTGCCAGCAGCTCAATTCCGGGACAGACGCACTTC,CASSSIPGQTHF
.,TRBJ1-1,TRBD1,TRBV18,14,TGTGCCAGCTCAATCACAGGGGAAGGGACTGAAGCTTTCTTT,CASSITGEGTEAFF
.,TRBJ1-2,.,TRBV25-1,12,TGTGCCAGCACTGCAGGGGAGTATGGCTACACCTTC,CASTAGEYGYTF
.,TRBJ1-1,.,TRBV5-4,17,TGTGCCAGCAGCCGGAAGGGCAGGTTACCCGGGTCCACTGAAGCTTTCTTT,CASSRKGRLPGSTEAFF
.,TRBJ1-1,.,TRBV19,14,TGTGCCAGTAGTTCGGGGGGGTGGAACACTGAAGCTTTCTTT,CASSSGGWNTEAFF
.,TRBJ2-3,TRBD1,TRBV5-5,18,TGTGCCAGCAGCTTGGCCGCCCCACAGGGGTTGGTCACAGATACGCAGTATTTT,CASSLAAPQGLVTDTQYF
.,TRBJ2-5,TRBD2,TRBV30,14,TGTGCCTGGTCCCTCGGACTAGCGCAAGAGACCCAGTACTTC,CAWSLGLAQETQYF
.,TRBJ2-5,.,TRBV18,12,TGTGCCAGCTCACCAGAATGGGAGACCCAGTACTTC,CASSPEWETQYF
.,TRBJ2-1,.,TRBV15,14,TGTGCCACCAGCACCGACTTTACTAGAGACGAGCAGTTCTTC,CATSTDFTRDEQFF
.,TRBJ2-5,.,TRBV7-2,13,TGTGCCAGCAGCCCCCGACCCTTAGAGACCCAGTACTTC,CASSPRPLETQYF
.,TRBJ2-7,TRBD1,TRBV10-1,14,TGCGCCAGCAGCACCGGGACAGGCCCCTACGAGCAGTACTTC,CASSTGTGPYEQYF
.,TRBJ2-5,.,TRBV5-4,11,TGTGCCAGCAGCTTCCAAGAGACCCAGTACTTC,CASSFQETQYF
.,TRBJ1-1,TRBD1,TRBV19,13,TGTGCCAGTAGTACAGACAGGGGAACTGAAGCTTTCTTT,CASSTDRGTEAFF
.,TRBJ2-1,TRBD2,TRBV23-1,15,TGCGCCAGCAGTCGACGCGGGAGGGTCCACAATGAGCAGTTCTTC,CASSRRGRVHNEQFF
.,TRBJ1-2,.,TRBV6-5,15,TGTGCCAGCAGCGACTACGACAGCCCGTCCTATGGCTACACCTTC,CASSDYDSPSYGYTF
.,TRBJ1-2,.,TRBV10-2,11,TGCGCCAGCGATGGATTGGGTGGCTACACCTTC,CASDGLGGYTF
once,TRBJ2-5,.,TRBV6-5,11,TGTGCCAGCAGTAATTCTGAGACCCAGTACTTC,CASSNSETQYF
once,TRBJ2-7,.,TRBV9,13,TGTGCCAGCAGCGTAGCAGGGAAGGACGAGCAGTACTTC,CASSVAGKDEQYF
.,TRBJ1-1,.,TRBV28,15,TGTGCCAGCAGTTCCCAGGGGCCCCTCGCTAGGGTTTCGTCCTTT,CASSSQGPLARVSSF
.,TRBJ1-2,.,TRBV6-5,12,TGTGCCAGCAGACCGCCGACAGGATTGAACACCTTC,CASRPPTGLNTF
.,TRBJ2-7,.,TRBV2,16,TGTGCCAGCAGTGAAGGGAGAGGCGGAGGAAGGGTCGAGCAGTACTTC,CASSEGRGGGRVEQYF
.,TRBJ2-7,.,TRBV10-3,16,TGTGCCATCAGTGGGGCCGGGGCCGGCGCCTCCTACGAGCAGTACTTC,CAISGAGAGASYEQYF